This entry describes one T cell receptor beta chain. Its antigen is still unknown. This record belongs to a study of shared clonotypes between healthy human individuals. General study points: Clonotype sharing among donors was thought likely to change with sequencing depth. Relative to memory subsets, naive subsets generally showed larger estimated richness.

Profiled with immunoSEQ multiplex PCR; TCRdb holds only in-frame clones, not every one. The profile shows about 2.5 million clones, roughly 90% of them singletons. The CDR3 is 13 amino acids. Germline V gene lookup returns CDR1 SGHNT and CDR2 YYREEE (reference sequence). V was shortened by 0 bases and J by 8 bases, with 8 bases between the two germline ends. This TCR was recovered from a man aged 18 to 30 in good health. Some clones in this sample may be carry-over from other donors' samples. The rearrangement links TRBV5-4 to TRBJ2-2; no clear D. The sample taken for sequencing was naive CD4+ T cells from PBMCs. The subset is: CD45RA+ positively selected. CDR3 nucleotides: TGTGCCAGCAGCTTGGATCCCTCGGGGGAGCTGTTTTTT. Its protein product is CASSLDPSGELFF.